What follows is one T cell receptor (beta chain) and its context. Its antigen is unknown. Only in-frame clones appear in the TCRdb table, and some are missing; sequencing was by immunoSEQ multiplex PCR. The sample yields around 81,000 clones, 88% seen once. The data stem from a study of OX40 agonist ivuxolimab in advanced cancers. Overall study: Patient treatment consisted of intravenous ivuxolimab administration every 2 weeks at 0.01 to 10 mg/kg. Aged roughly 20 to 79 with a mean of 60 years, they were approximately 79% male. The study, taken as a whole, reports: More expanded clones were seen, on average, in CD8+ T cells than in CD4+.

CDR1 MDHEN and CDR2 SYDVKM come from the germline V gene. Trimming took 4 bases from V and 2 from J; bases not matched to a gene: 4. This CDR3 comprises 15 residues. J is TRBJ1-5 and V is TRBV28, with 8 nucleotides matching TRBD1. The sequenced sample was CD4+ or CD8+ T cells sorted from blood, obtained in a trial of the OX40 agonist ivuxolimab. The clonotype was recovered from an adult with an advanced solid tumor such as melanoma, head and neck, liver or kidney cancer. The CDR3 nucleotides are TGTGCCAGCAGTTCAGGGGGCAGCGGCAATCAGCCCCAGCATTTT. Residues: CASSSGGSGNQPQHF.